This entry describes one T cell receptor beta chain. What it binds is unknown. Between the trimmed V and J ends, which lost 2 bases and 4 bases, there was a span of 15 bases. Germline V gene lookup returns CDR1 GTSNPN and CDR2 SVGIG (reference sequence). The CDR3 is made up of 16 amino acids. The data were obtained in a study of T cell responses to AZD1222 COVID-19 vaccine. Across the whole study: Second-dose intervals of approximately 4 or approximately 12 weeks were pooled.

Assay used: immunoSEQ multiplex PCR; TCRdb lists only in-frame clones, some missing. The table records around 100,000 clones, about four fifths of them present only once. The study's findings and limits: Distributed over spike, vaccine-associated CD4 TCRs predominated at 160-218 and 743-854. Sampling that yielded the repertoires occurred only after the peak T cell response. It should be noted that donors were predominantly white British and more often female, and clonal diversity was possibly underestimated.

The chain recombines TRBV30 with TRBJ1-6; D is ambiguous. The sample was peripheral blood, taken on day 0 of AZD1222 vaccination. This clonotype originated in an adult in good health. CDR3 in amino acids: CAWSRDTLMYNSPLHF. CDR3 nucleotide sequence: TGTGCCTGGAGTAGAGATACCCTGATGTATAATTCACCCCTCCACTTT.